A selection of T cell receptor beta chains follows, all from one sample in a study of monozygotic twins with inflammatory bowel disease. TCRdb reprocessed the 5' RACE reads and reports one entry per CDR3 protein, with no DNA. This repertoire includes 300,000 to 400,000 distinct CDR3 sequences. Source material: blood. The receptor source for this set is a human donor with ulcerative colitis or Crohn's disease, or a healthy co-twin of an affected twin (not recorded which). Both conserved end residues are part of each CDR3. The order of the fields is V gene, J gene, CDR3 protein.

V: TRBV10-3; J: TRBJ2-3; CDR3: CAISESRQGAQDTQYF
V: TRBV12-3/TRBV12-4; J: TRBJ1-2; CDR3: CVSSLKGTNYGYTF
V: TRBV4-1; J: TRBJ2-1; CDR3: CASSPGTSRNEQFF
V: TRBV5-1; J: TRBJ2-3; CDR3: CASSLEWGPSTDTQYF
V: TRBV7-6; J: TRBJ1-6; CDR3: CASSLDWNNSPLHF
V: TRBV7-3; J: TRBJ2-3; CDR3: CASSFRLRSDSTDTQYF
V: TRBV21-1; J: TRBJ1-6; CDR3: CASARGQGNSPLHF
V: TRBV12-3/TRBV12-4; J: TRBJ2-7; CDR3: CASSLGDRDGDEQYF
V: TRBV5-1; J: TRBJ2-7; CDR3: CASSLEPGEYYEQYF
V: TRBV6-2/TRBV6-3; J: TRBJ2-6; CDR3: CASSTSRSSGANVLTF
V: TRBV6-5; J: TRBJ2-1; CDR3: CASSYSARGNEQFF
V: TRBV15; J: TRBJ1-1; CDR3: CATSRDSLEAFF
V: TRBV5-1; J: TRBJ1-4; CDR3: CASSLARATNEKLFF
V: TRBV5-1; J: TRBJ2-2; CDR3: CASSLGRTSGGTGELFF
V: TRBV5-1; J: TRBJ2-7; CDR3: CASSLAGYQYF
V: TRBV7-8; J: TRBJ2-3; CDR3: CASSLAPSGSGTDTQYF
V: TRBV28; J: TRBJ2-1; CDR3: CASSLTGGINEQFF
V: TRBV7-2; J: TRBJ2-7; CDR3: CASSLAREGYEQYF
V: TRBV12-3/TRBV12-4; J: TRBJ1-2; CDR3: CASSSWLAWMSYGYTF
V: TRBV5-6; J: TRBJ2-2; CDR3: CASSLMLAGTGELFF
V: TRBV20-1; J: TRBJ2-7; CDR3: CSASGTSGPELYEQYF
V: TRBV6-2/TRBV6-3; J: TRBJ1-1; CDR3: CASSYAGTEAFF
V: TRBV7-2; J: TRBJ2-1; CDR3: CASSPLAVRYNEQFF
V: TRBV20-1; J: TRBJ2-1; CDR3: CQTGGADNEQFF
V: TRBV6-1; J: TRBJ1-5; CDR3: CASSSGDREGIQPQHF
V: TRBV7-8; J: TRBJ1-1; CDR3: CASSLAITGTEVGAFF
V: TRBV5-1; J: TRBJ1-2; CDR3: CASSLAPGSYGYTF
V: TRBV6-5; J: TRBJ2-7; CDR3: CASSYSGQGSYEQYF
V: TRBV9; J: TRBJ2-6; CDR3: CASSVVGGPSGANVLTF
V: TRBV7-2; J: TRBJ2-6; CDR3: CASSLASSGRSGANVLTF
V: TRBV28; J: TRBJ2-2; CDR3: CASTPPGGLAGVGELFF
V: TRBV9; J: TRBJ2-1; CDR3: CASSVGVGALGNEQFF
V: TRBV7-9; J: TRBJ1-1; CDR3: CASSLARGGQRREAFF
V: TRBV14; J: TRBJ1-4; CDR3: CASSRRMYNEKLFF
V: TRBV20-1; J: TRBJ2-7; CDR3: CSAKRDAYEQYF
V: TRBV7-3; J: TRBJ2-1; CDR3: CAHRDAPYNEQFF
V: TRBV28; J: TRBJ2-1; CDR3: CASSPGLREQFF
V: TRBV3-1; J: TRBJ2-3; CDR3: CASSQEFASGGADTQYF
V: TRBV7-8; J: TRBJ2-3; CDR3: CASSLRRAGSTDTQYF
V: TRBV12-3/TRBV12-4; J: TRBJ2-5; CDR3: CASSPTSGGAEETQYF
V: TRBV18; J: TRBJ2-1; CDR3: CASSDGGLALNYNEQFF
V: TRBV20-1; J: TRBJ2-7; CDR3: CSVEGGGEQYF
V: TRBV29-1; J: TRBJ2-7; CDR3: CSVGHEYYEQYF
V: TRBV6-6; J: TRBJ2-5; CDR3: CATTSDQETQYF
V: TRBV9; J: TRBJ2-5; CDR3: CASRKAGNQEIQYF
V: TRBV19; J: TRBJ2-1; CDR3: CASNQRVSNEQFF
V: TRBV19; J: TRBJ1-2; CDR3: CASTRTRHERPIGYTF
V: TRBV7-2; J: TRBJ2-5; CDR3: CASNLPGQGRGTQYF
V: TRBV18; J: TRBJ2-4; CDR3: CASSPESVGNIQYF
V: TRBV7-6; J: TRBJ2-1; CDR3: CASSLGRQHNEQFF